Following are 5 T cell receptor beta chains from one sample sequenced in a study of PD-L1 blockade in urothelial cancer. Documented time point: pretreatment peripheral blood. The repertoire was sequenced with immunoSEQ multiplex PCR; TCRdb's copy has only in-frame clones and lacks some. The sample has 75,000 to 95,000 clones, around four fifths seen once. Sequenced here: PBMCs, sampled around atezolizumab (anti-PD-L1) treatment. The receptors shown here come from a man aged 35 to 55 with urothelial cancer.

This clone has a handful of counts. This chain links TRBV5-1 with TRBJ1-1; D is perhaps TRBD1 (5 bases). Germline assignment: CDR1 SGHRS and CDR2 YFSETQ. The ends were cut back, 5 bases at V and 0 bases at J, with 14 bases in the middle. This CDR3 contains 15 residues. The CDR3 loop is CASRHGRVMNTEAFF. The DNA for the CDR3 is TGCGCCAGCAGGCATGGCAGGGTCATGAACACTGAAGCTTTCTTT.

The V and J genes are TRBV6-6 and TRBJ2-2; unclear D gene. The CDR3 length is 14 residues. From germline, CDR1 is MNHNY and CDR2 SVGAGI (reference sequence). The V gene lost 8 bases and the J gene lost 6 bases, with 16 bases spanning the gap. CDR3 in amino acids: CASRELDLSGELFF. DNA of the CDR3: TGTGCCAGCCGCGAACTCGATCTATCCGGGGAGCTGTTTTTT.

The chain links TRBV28 to TRBJ1-4; 8 nucleotides line up with TRBD1. The CDR3 totals 14 residues. Germline values: CDR1 MDHEN, CDR2 SYDVKM. V lost 6 bases and J lost 8; bases outside the gene matches: 8. CDR3: CASSWTGNGEKLFF. The CDR3 region has the DNA TGTGCCAGCAGCTGGACAGGGAATGGAGAAAAACTGTTTTTT.

This chain joins TRBV25-1 and TRBJ2-3; 7 bases agree with TRBD2. Germline CDR1 reads MGHDK; CDR2 reads SYGVNS. The CDR3 loop spans 14 amino acids. The V gene end was trimmed by 7 bases and the J gene end by 4 bases; junction bases not matched to a gene: 8. CDR3 nucleotides: TGTGCCAGCACAGTGGGAGGGTCCGCAGATACGCAGTATTTT. Translated: CASTVGGSADTQYF.

This chain links TRBV7-8 with TRBJ2-1, with TRBD2 as a possible D gene (6 bases). This CDR3 is 16 amino acids long. Germline CDR1 is SGHVS and CDR2 is FQNEAQ. Trimming shortened V by 5 bases and J by 4 bases, and 18 bases separated the two germline ends. The CDR3 region is CASSQKAGTQYNEQFF. The CDR3 region has the DNA TGTGCCAGCAGCCAGAAAGCCGGGACTCAGTACAATGAGCAGTTCTTC.